This T cell receptor (beta chain) was identified during a study of PD-L1 blockade in urothelial cancer. This clone was seen only once. With V trimmed by 5 bases and J by 5 bases, 8 bases remained unmatched. Germline loops: CDR1 WNHNN, CDR2 SYGVQD (reference sequence). This CDR3 is 14 amino acids long. As for time point: peripheral blood 6 weeks after treatment start. Measured with immunoSEQ multiplex PCR; TCRdb has only the in-frame clones, and not every one. Seen here are 53,000 or so clones, more than 75% observed once, and the top ten hold 2% to 3%. The chain uses TRBV10-1 and TRBJ2-7; the match to TRBD2 covers 8 bases. The sample here was PBMCs, taken around atezolizumab (anti-PD-L1) treatment. The sequence derives from a man in his sixties with urothelial cancer. The CDR3 loop is CASSPSGSLHEQYF. CDR3 in DNA: TGCGCCAGCAGTCCGAGCGGGAGTCTCCACGAGCAGTACTTC.